These 29 T cell receptor beta chains were sequenced from one sample in a study of a mutant IDH1 vaccine in newly diagnosed glioma. No antigen has been identified for these receptors. Assay used: immunoSEQ multiplex PCR; TCRdb lists only in-frame clones, some missing. The data show tens of thousands of clones, roughly four fifths seen once. Time point: week 47, end of study. Vaccination used 300 ug of mutant IDH1 20-mer peptide per dose, with topical imiquimod. The sample was PBMCs, taken from a glioma patient whose treatment included an IDH1 peptide vaccine. These receptors came from a man aged 25-40 years with glioma.

The chain joins TRBV6-1 to TRBJ2-2; possible D gene TRBD2, 5 bases. The CDR3 has 16 amino acids. Trimming took 2 bases from V and 5 from J, leaving 15 bases between them. Looked up from germline, CDR1 is MNHNS and CDR2 is SASEGT. CDR3 sequence (DNA): TGTGCCAGCAGTGAAAGCGTCATTCGGGGAACCGGGGAGCTGTTTTTT. It translates to CASSESVIRGTGELFF.

The CDR3 is CASSPSALTGTRDGYTF. CDR3 DNA: TGTGCCAGCTCACCATCCGCGTTGACAGGGACTAGGGATGGCTACACCTTC. The J gene is TRBJ1-2, the V gene TRBV18, with 7 bases matching TRBD1. The V gene's germline CDR1 is KGHSH and CDR2 LQKENI. V shed 2 bases, J shed 6 bases, and the junction held 15 bases outside the gene matches. The CDR3 has 17 residues.

The chain links TRBV5-4 to TRBJ2-6; 10 bases align to TRBD1. CDR3 size: 18 residues. V gave up 4 bases and J gave up 0 bases; unmatched junction bases: 7. Germline values: CDR1 SGHNT, CDR2 YYREEE (reference sequence). CDR3 loop: CASSDLGQGSSGANVLTF. Written as DNA, the CDR3 is TGTGCCAGCAGCGACCTGGGACAGGGGAGCTCTGGGGCCAACGTCCTGACTTTC.

The chain joins TRBV7-9 to TRBJ2-7, with D unresolved. The CDR3 sequence is 16 residues long. From germline, CDR1 is SEHNR and CDR2 FQNEAQ (reference sequence). V was shortened by 5 bases and J by 3 bases, with 20 bases between the two germline ends. Here the CDR3 reads CASSPVERPFRYEQYF. Written as DNA, the CDR3 is TGTGCCAGCAGCCCAGTAGAGAGGCCCTTTCGCTACGAGCAGTACTTC.

The J gene is TRBJ2-6, the V gene TRBV5-1; TRBD1 matches at 9 bases. Germline V CDR1 and CDR2: SGHRS, YFSETQ. The CDR3 length is 16 residues. The V and J ends lost 2 bases and 4 bases, in that order; junction bases with no gene match: 4. The DNA for the CDR3 is TGCGCCAGCAGCTTACAGGGGGCGGCGGGGGCCAACGTCCTGACTTTC. It encodes CASSLQGAAGANVLTF.

As to this clone: This same CDR3 is encoded by further DNA sequences in the sample. This rearrangement joins TRBV7-9 to TRBJ1-5; perhaps TRBD1 as D (5 bases). Trimming removed 5 bases from V and 7 bases from J, with 12 bases in between. There are 13 residues in the CDR3. Germline CDR1 is SEHNR and CDR2 is FQNEAQ (reference sequence). CDR3 coding DNA: TGTGCCAGCAGCCCAGGGTCTGGACAGCCCCAGCATTTT. This sequence encodes CASSPGSGQPQHF.

The V and J genes are TRBV6-1 and TRBJ1-1; TRBD1 aligns across 10 bases. Germline trimming cut 9 bases from V and 11 bases from J; bases unmatched to any gene: 12. CDR3 length: 13 residues. In germline, CDR1 is MNHNS, CDR2 SASEGT. In nucleotides, the CDR3 is TGTGCCAGTCCCCGGGACAGGGGCGGGCGGGCTTTCTTT. Translated: CASPRDRGGRAFF.

This clone was picked up one time. This chain joins TRBV6-6 and TRBJ1-5; D gene uncertain. V lost 6 bases and J lost 5, with 14 bases in between. Per the germline V gene, CDR1 is MNHNY and CDR2 is SVGAGI (reference sequence). The CDR3 has 14 residues. CDR3 protein: CASRMDPTDQPQHF. The DNA of the CDR3 is TGTGCCAGCAGGATGGACCCCACCGATCAGCCCCAGCATTTT.

The V gene is TRBV5-6, the J gene TRBJ2-5; D is perhaps TRBD1 or TRBD2 (5 bases each). This CDR3 has 14 amino acids. Per germline, CDR1 SGHDT and CDR2 YYEEEE. V lost 3 bases and J lost 5, with 14 bases in between. The CDR3 bases are TGTGCCAGCAGCTGGCCGGCAGGGACGGAGACCCAGTACTTC. Its translation: CASSWPAGTETQYF.

This clone came up a few times. The gene calls are TRBV5-1 and TRBJ1-2; 8 nucleotides agree with TRBD1. J gave up 6 bases and V 0 bases, and 13 bases lay outside the gene matches. The CDR3 contains 17 residues. CDR1 and CDR2 from the germline V gene are SGHRS and YFSETQ. Here the CDR3 reads CASSLESPDRGVDGYTF. In DNA, the CDR3 is TGCGCCAGCAGCTTGGAGAGCCCCGACAGGGGAGTTGATGGCTACACCTTC.

The chain combines TRBV28 with TRBJ2-2; 8 bases line up with TRBD1. There are 18 residues in the CDR3. V was clipped by 6 bases and J by 3 bases; unmatched bases: 15. The germline V gene has CDR1 MDHEN and CDR2 SYDVKM. The CDR3 region has the DNA TGTGCCAGCAGAAGTACCCTAAACAGGGGGTCGGACACCGGGGAGCTGTTTTTT. Encoded protein: CASRSTLNRGSDTGELFF.

This chain links TRBV2 with TRBJ2-7; TRBD1 aligns across 9 bases. Trimming took 6 bases from V and 3 from J; bases not matched to a gene: 6. Germline CDR1 reads SNHLY; CDR2 reads FYNNEI. This CDR3 contains 14 residues. The CDR3 here is CASSGQGSGYEQYF. CDR3 coding DNA: TGTGCCAGCAGCGGACAGGGGTCGGGCTACGAGCAGTACTTC.

The chain uses TRBV5-1 and TRBJ2-5; 10 nucleotides align to TRBD1. V lost 4 bases and J lost 5; bases outside the gene matches: 2. Germline values: CDR1 SGHRS, CDR2 YFSETQ. The CDR3 covers 13 residues. DNA for the CDR3: TGCGCCAGCAGCGTGGGACAGGGGGAGACCCAGTACTTC. Its translation: CASSVGQGETQYF.

The chain links TRBV14 to TRBJ2-2; maybe TRBD2 (5 bases). Between the trimmed V and J ends, which lost 3 bases and 4 bases, there was a span of 21 bases. The CDR3 consists of 18 residues. CDR1 and CDR2 from the germline V gene are SGHDN and FVKESK. The CDR3 DNA reads TGTGCCAGCAGCCACTCTACGCCGAGGGCAAGTGTCACCGGGGAGCTGTTTTTT. This gives the protein CASSHSTPRASVTGELFF. Full variable domain (rest looked up from reference TRBV14 and TRBJ2-2): EAGVTQFPSHSVIEKGQTVTLRCDPISGHDNLYWYRRVMGKEIKFLLHFVKESKQDESGMPNNRFLAERTGGTYSTLKVQPAELEDSGVYFCASSHSTPRASVTGELFFGEGSRLTVL.

V and J are TRBV14 and TRBJ2-1, with 9 bases aligning to TRBD2. Trimming cost V 1 base and J 7 bases; bases outside gene matches: 5. The CDR3 has 15 residues. The germline V gene has CDR1 SGHDN and CDR2 FVKESK. This CDR3 is CASSQVAGGHNEQFF. DNA of the CDR3: TGTGCCAGCAGCCAAGTCGCGGGGGGGCATAATGAGCAGTTCTTC.

In its sample, this clone was seen once. The rearrangement uses TRBV13 and TRBJ2-3; TRBD2 might be the D (6 bases). V was pared by 3 bases and J by 0 bases, with 7 bases between. Germline-derived CDR1 and CDR2 are PRHDT and FYEKMQ (reference sequence). The CDR3 loop spans 14 amino acids. The CDR3 region is CASSFGGSTDTQYF. The CDR3 DNA sequence: TGTGCCAGCAGCTTCGGGGGTAGCACAGATACGCAGTATTTT.

The chain carries TRBV27 and TRBJ1-2, with a tentative D call TRBD1 (5 bases). The germline gives CDR1 MNHEY, CDR2 SMNVEV (reference sequence). This CDR3 has 13 amino acids. V was pared by 4 bases and J by 6 bases, with 12 bases between. The chain's CDR3 is CASSWRQGDGYTF. CDR3 nucleotides: TGTGCCAGCAGTTGGCGTCAGGGCGATGGCTACACCTTC.

J is TRBJ2-3 and V is TRBV15; the match to TRBD1 covers 9 bases. From germline, CDR1 is LNHNV and CDR2 YYDKDF (reference sequence). CDR3 length: 14 amino acids. Trimming took 5 bases from V and 6 from J; bases not matched to a gene: 6. CDR3 in DNA: TGTGCCACCAGCGCTGCGACAGGGGGTGATACGCAGTATTTT. This codes for CATSAATGGDTQYF.

The genes are TRBV6-5 and TRBJ1-5, with TRBD1 identical over 10 bases. The germline CDR1 and CDR2 sequences are MNHEY and SVGAGI. The CDR3 spans 15 residues. After removal of 5 bases from V and 2 bases from J, the junction contained 3 bases not matched to a gene. CDR3 nucleotide sequence: TGTGCCAGCAGTCCCGGGACAGGGGGCAATCAGCCCCAGCATTTT. Its translation: CASSPGTGGNQPQHF.

This chain links TRBV2 with TRBJ2-5; no clear D gene. The germline V gene encodes CDR1 SNHLY and CDR2 FYNNEI. V was pared by 4 bases and J by 1 base, with 13 bases between. This CDR3 comprises 15 residues. The CDR3 protein is CASSGTDATQETQYF. CDR3 DNA sequence: TGTGCCAGCAGTGGAACGGACGCCACCCAAGAGACCCAGTACTTC.

The chain combines TRBV19 with TRBJ1-5, with a tentative D call TRBD1 (5 bases). CDR1 and CDR2 (germline): LNHDA, SQIVND (reference sequence). The V gene lost 4 bases and the J gene lost 4 bases, with 14 bases spanning the gap. The CDR3 loop spans 15 amino acids. CDR3 residues: CASSTYLGPNQPQHF. Here the CDR3 DNA reads TGTGCCAGTAGTACCTACTTGGGGCCAAATCAGCCCCAGCATTTT. Full variable domain (remainder filled in from reference TRBV19 and TRBJ1-5): DGGITQSPKYLFRKEGQNVTLSCEQNLNHDAMYWYRQDPGQGLRLIYYSQIVNDFQKGDIAEGYSVSREKKESFPLTVTSAQKNPTAFYLCASSTYLGPNQPQHFGDGTRLSIL.

This chain joins TRBV7-9 and TRBJ2-5; D may be TRBD2 (5 bases). From germline, CDR1 is SEHNR and CDR2 FQNEAQ (reference sequence). Trimming stripped 1 base from V and 2 bases from J, with 11 bases between. The CDR3 extends over 15 amino acids. The CDR3 protein is CASSLVGELQETQYF. CDR3 DNA sequence: TGTGCCAGCAGCTTAGTCGGGGAGCTACAAGAGACCCAGTACTTC.

The V call is TRBV5-4, the J call TRBJ2-5; 7 nucleotides align to TRBD1. With 4 bases clipped from V and 2 bases from J, the junction kept 2 bases outside the gene matches. The CDR3 is 13 amino acids. Germline V gene sequence: CDR1 SGHNT, CDR2 YYREEE (reference sequence). CDR3 protein: CASSRQGQETQYF. The CDR3 DNA reads as TGTGCCAGCAGCCGACAGGGACAAGAGACCCAGTACTTC.

V gene TRBV7-9 combines with J gene TRBJ2-7; tentatively, D is TRBD1 (6 bases). Trimming pared 6 bases from V and 5 bases from J, leaving 23 bases between. This CDR3 has 16 amino acids. CDR1 SEHNR and CDR2 FQNEAQ come from the germline V gene (reference sequence). Here the CDR3 reads CASSHSRTALSDEQYF. In nucleotides, the CDR3 is TGTGCCAGCAGTCACTCTAGGACAGCCCTTTCGGACGAGCAGTACTTC. The complete variable domain, with remaining parts taken from reference TRBV7-9 and TRBJ2-7, reads DTGVSQNPRHKITKRGQNVTFRCDPISEHNRLYWYRQTLGQGPEFLTYFQNEAQLEKSRLLSDRFSAERPKGSFSTLEIQRTEQGDSAMYLCASSHSRTALSDEQYFGPGTRLTVT.

This chain connects TRBV5-4 to TRBJ1-1, with TRBD1 matching over 8 bases. The germline V gene has CDR1 SGHNT and CDR2 YYREEE (reference sequence). CDR3 length: 14 residues. V shed 2 bases and J 2 bases; nucleotides not matched to a gene: 2. In DNA form, the CDR3 reads TGTGCCAGCAGCTTCGACAGGGGAAACACTGAAGCTTTCTTT. This codes for CASSFDRGNTEAFF.

The chain has TRBV6-5 and TRBJ1-2; perhaps TRBD1 as D (6 bases). CDR3 length: 13 residues. Germline CDR1 and CDR2: MNHEY and SVGAGI. V was clipped by 6 bases and J by 8 bases, with 16 bases between them. DNA for the CDR3: TGTGCCAGCAGGAGGACGGGGGGCTGGGGCTACACCTTC. This sequence encodes CASRRTGGWGYTF.

The rearrangement links TRBV4-2 to TRBJ2-4, with TRBD2 matching 7 bases. CDR3 length equals 17 residues. The V segment lost 1 base and the J segment 0 bases; nucleotides outside the gene matches: 6. CDR1 and CDR2 from the germline V gene are LGHNA and YNFKEQ. The CDR3 nucleotides read TGTGCCAGCAGCCAAGTGCTAGCGGAGAGAGCCAAAAACATTCAGTACTTC. This translates into CASSQVLAERAKNIQYF.

The CDR3 nucleotides read TGCAGCGTTGAAGCTCGGACATACAATGAGCAGTTCTTC. It codes for CSVEARTYNEQFF. This chain uses TRBV29-1 with TRBJ2-1, with D perhaps TRBD1 (5 bases). The ends were cut back, 1 base at V and 4 bases at J, with 8 bases in the middle. Germline V gives CDR1 SQVTM, CDR2 ANQGSEA. CDR3 length equals 13 residues.

This chain links TRBV10-1 with TRBJ2-5, with TRBD2 matching over 7 bases. Per the germline V gene, CDR1 is WNHNN and CDR2 is SYGVQD (reference sequence). This CDR3 contains 16 residues. V dropped 0 bases and J dropped 4; count of bases not matched to a gene: 8. DNA for the CDR3: TGCGCCAGCAGTGAGTCGATGGGGGGGTTTCGAGAGACCCAGTACTTC. Amino acid sequence: CASSESMGGFRETQYF.